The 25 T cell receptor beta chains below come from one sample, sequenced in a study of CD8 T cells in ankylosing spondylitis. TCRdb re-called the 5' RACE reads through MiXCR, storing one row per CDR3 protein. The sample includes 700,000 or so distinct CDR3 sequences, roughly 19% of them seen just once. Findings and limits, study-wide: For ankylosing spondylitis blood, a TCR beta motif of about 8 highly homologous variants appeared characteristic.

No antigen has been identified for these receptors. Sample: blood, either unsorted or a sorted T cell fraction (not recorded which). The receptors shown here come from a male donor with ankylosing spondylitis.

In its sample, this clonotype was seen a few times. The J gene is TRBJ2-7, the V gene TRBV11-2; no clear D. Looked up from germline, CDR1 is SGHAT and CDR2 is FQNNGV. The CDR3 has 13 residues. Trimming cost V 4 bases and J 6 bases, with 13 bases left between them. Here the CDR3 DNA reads TGTGCCAGCAGCTCCCGTTTGGACGGCGAGCAGTACTTC. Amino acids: CASSSRLDGEQYF. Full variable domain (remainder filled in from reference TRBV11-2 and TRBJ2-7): EAGVAQSPRYKIIEKRQSVAFWCNPISGHATLYWYQQILGQGPKLLIQFQNNGVVDDSQLPKDRFSAERLKGVDSTLKIQPAKLEDSAVYLCASSSRLDGEQYFGPGTRLTVT.

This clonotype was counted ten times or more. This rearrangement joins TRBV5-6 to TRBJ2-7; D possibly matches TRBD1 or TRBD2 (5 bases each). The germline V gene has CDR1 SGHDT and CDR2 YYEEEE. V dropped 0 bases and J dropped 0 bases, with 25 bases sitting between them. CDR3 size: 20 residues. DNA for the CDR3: TGTGCCAGCAGCTTGGCCCGAGTGGGAGAGGGACCGTCGAACTCCTACGAGCAGTACTTC. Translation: CASSLARVGEGPSNSYEQYF. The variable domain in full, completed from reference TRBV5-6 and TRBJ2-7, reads DAGVTQSPTHLIKTRGQQVTLRCSPKSGHDTVSWYQQALGQGPQFIFQYYEEEERQRGNFPDRFSGHQFPNYSSELNVNALLLGDSALYLCASSLARVGEGPSNSYEQYFGPGTRLTVT.

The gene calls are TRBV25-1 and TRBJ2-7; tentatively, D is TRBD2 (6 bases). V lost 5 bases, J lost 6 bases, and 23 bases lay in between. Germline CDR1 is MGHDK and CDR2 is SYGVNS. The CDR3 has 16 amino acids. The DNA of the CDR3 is TGTGCCAGCAGTCCCCTCGGGGCGACATTGCGGGGCGAGCAGTACTTC. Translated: CASSPLGATLRGEQYF.

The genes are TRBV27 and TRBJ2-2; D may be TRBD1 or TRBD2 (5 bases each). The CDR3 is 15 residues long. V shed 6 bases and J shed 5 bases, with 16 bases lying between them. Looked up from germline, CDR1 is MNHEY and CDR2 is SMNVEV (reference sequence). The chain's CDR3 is CASSPVGDWTGELFF. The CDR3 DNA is TGTGCCAGCAGCCCTGTGGGGGATTGGACCGGGGAGCTGTTTTTT.

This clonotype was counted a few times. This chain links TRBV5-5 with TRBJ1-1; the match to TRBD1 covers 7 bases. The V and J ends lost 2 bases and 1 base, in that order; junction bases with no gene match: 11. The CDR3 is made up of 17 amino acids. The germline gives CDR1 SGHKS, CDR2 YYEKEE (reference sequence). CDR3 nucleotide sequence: TGTGCCAGCAGCTTCCGGGGTGAAGGGGGCAAGAACACTGAAGCTTTCTTT. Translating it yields CASSFRGEGGKNTEAFF.

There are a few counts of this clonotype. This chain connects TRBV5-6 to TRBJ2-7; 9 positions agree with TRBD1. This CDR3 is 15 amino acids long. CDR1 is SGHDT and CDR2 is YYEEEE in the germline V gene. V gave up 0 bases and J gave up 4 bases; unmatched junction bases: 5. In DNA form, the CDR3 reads TGTGCCAGCAGCTTGGGGGGGACAGGGTGGTACGAGCAGTACTTC. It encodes CASSLGGTGWYEQYF.

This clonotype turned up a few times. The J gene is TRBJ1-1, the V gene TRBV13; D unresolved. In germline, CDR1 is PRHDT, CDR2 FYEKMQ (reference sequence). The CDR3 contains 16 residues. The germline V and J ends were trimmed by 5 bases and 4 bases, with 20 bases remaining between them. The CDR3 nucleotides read TGTGCCAGCAGCGTCCGAGCGGTTCTTGGCGGCACTGAAGCTTTCTTT. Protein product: CASSVRAVLGGTEAFF.

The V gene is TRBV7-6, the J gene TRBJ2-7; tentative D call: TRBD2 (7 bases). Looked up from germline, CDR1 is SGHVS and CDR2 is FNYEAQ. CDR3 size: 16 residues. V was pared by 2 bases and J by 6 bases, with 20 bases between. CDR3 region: CASSLPWEGGAVEQYF. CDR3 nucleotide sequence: TGTGCCAGCAGCTTACCCTGGGAGGGGGGCGCGGTCGAGCAGTACTTC.

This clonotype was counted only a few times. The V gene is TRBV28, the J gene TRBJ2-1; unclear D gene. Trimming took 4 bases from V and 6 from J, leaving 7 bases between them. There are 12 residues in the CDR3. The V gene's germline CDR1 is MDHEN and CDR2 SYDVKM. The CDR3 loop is CASSSLPNEQFF. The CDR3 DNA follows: TGTGCCAGCAGTTCCCTACCCAATGAGCAGTTCTTC. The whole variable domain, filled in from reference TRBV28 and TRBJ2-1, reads DVKVTQSSRYLVKRTGEKVFLECVQDMDHENMFWYRQDPGLGLRLIYFSYDVKMKEKGDIPEGYSVSREKKERFSLILESASTNQTSMYLCASSSLPNEQFFGPGTRLTVL.

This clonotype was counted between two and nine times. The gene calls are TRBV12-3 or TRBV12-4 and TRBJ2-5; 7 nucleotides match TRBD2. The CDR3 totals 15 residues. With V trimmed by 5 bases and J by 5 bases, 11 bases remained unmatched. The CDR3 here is CASSDGAVGGETQYF. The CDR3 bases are TGTGCCAGCAGTGATGGAGCGGTGGGGGGGGAGACCCAGTACTTC.

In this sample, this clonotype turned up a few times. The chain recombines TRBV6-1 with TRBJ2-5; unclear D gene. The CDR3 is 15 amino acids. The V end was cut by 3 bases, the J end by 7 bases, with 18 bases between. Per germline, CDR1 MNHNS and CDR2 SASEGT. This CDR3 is CASSEQTLSRGTQYF. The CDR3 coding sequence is TGTGCCAGCAGTGAGCAGACGCTTTCAAGAGGGACCCAGTACTTC.

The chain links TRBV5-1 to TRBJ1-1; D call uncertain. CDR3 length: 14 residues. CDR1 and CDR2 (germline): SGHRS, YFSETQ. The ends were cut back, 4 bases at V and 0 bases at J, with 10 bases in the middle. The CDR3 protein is CASSHTSMNTEAFF. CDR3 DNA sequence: TGCGCCAGCAGCCACACCAGTATGAACACTGAAGCTTTCTTT.

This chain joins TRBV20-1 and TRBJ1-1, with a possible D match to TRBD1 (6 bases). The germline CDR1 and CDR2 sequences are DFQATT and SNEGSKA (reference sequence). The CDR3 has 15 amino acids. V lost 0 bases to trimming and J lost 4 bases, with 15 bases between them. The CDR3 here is CSARDLGGGITEAFF. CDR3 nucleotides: TGCAGTGCTAGAGATCTGGGGGGCGGAATCACTGAAGCTTTCTTT.

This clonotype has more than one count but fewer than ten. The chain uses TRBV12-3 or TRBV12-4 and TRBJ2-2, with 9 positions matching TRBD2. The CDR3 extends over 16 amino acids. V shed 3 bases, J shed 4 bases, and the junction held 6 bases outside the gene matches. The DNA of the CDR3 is TGTGCCAGCAGTTTGCGGCTAGCGGGACTCACCGGGGAGCTGTTTTTT. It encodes CASSLRLAGLTGELFF.

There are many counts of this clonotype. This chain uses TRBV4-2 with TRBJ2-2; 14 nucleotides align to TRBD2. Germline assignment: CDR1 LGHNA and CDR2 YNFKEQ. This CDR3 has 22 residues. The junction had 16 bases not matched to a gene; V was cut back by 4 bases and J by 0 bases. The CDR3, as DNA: TGTGCCAGCAGCCCCGCCCCCCGGTGGACTAGCGGGGGGTATACGAACACCGGGGAGCTGTTTTTT. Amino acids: CASSPAPRWTSGGYTNTGELFF.

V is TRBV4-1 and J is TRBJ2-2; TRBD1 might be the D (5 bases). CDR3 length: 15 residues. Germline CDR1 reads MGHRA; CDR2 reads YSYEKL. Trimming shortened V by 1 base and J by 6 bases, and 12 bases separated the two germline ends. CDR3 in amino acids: CASSQGPQGAGELFF. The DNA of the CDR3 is TGCGCCAGCAGCCAAGGGCCGCAAGGGGCCGGGGAGCTGTTTTTT.

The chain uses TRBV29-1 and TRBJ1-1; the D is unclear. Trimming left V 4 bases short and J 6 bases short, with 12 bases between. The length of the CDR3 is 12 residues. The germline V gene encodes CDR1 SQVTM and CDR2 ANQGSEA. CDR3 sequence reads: CSVAPGGAEAFF. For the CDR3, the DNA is TGCAGCGTTGCCCCAGGCGGCGCTGAAGCTTTCTTT.

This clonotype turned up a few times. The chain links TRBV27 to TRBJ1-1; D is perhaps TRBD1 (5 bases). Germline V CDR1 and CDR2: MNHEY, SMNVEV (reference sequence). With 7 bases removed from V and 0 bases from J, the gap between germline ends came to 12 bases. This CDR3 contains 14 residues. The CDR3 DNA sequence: TGTGCCAGCATCGGGACCGGCATGAACACTGAAGCTTTCTTT. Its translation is CASIGTGMNTEAFF.

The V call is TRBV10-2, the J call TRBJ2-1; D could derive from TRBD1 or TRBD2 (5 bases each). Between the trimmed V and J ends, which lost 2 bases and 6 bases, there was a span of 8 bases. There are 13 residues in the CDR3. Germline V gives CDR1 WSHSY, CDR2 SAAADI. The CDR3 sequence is CASSETGANEQFF. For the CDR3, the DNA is TGCGCCAGCAGTGAGACCGGGGCCAATGAGCAGTTCTTC.

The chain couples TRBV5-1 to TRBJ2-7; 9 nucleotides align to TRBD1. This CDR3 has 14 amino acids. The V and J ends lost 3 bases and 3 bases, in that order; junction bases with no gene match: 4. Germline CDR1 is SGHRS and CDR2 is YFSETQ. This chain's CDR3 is CASSWDREDYEQYF. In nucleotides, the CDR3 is TGCGCCAGCAGCTGGGACAGGGAAGACTACGAGCAGTACTTC.

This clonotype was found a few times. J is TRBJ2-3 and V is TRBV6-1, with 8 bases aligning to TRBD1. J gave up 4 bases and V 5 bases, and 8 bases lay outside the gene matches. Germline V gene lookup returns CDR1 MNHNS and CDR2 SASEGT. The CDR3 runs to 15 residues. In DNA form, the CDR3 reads TGTGCCAGCAGTCGGACAGGGCGAGAGGCAGATACGCAGTATTTT. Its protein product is CASSRTGREADTQYF.

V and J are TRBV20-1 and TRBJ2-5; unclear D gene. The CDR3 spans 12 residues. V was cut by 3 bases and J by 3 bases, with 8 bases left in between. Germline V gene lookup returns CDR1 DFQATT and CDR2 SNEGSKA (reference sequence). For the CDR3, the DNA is TGCAGTGCTAGTTTATTAAAAGAGACCCAGTACTTC. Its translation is CSASLLKETQYF.

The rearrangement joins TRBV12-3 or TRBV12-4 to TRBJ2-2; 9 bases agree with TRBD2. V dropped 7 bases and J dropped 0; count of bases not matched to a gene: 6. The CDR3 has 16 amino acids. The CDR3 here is CASTLAGRTNTGELFF. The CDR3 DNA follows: TGTGCCAGCACGCTAGCGGGACGAACGAACACCGGGGAGCTGTTTTTT.

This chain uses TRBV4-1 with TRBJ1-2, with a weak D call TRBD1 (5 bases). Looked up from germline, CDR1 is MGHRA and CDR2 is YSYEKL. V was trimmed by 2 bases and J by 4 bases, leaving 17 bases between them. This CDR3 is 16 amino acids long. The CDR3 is CASSQKKTALLYGYTF. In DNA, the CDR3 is TGCGCCAGCAGCCAAAAAAAGACAGCCCTCCTCTATGGCTACACCTTC.

The CDR3 reads CASKGLAGYTGELFF. The CDR3 DNA reads as TGTGCCAGCAAGGGACTAGCGGGTTACACCGGGGAGCTGTTTTTT. V and J are TRBV12-3 or TRBV12-4 and TRBJ2-2; 12 positions match TRBD2. V gave up 7 bases and J gave up 3 bases; unmatched junction bases: 3. This CDR3 has 15 residues.